These 20 T cell receptor beta chains originate from one sample sequenced in a study of T-cell reconstitution after alpha-beta-depleted transplantation in children. Construction of the TCRbeta library involved unique molecular identifiers. One entry per CDR3 protein results from TCRdb running MiXCR on the PCR reads. The sample records a few hundred thousand distinct CDR3 sequences, around 8.9% being singletons. Specimen: PBMCs from the stem cell graft donor, collected from the stem cell graft. The receptor source for this set is a human donor who donated a stem cell graft to a child with SCID.

CDR3 residues: CASSSPSGGTYNEQFF. The CDR3 bases are TGTGCCAGCAGCTCACCTTCCGGGGGGACTTACAATGAGCAGTTCTTC. The rearrangement joins TRBV7-2 to TRBJ2-1, with TRBD2 matching over 7 bases. Trimming at V came to 4 bases and at J to 4 bases, leaving 10 bases not matched to a gene. Germline V gene data show CDR1 as SGHTA and CDR2 as FQGNSA. This CDR3 contains 16 residues.

This clonotype was picked up many times. J is TRBJ1-6 and V is TRBV7-8; 7 nucleotides match TRBD1. Germline V lookup: CDR1 SGHVS, CDR2 FQNEAQ. J lost 0 bases, V lost 2 bases, and 7 bases had no gene match. There are 18 residues in the CDR3. The CDR3 DNA is TGTGCCAGCAGCTTAAAGACAGGGAGAAGCTCCTATAATTCACCCCTCCACTTT. Residues: CASSLKTGRSSYNSPLHF.

The V call is TRBV10-3, the J call TRBJ2-5; 7 nucleotides agree with TRBD1. The CDR3 is 14 residues long. J gave up 4 bases and V 6 bases, and 8 bases lay outside the gene matches. Germline-derived CDR1 and CDR2 are ENHRY and SYGVKD. CDR3 coding DNA: TGTGCCATCAGCCGACAGGGAAGGGGAGAGACCCAGTACTTC. It specifies CAISRQGRGETQYF.

This clonotype was seen ten or more times. The chain's CDR3 is CASSLASRANEQFF. CDR3 nucleotide sequence: TGCGCCAGCAGCTTGGCCAGCAGGGCAAATGAGCAGTTCTTC. The chain carries TRBV5-1 and TRBJ2-1; a weak D match, TRBD1 (5 bases). CDR1 SGHRS and CDR2 YFSETQ come from the germline V gene. V lost 0 bases and J 7 bases, leaving 11 bases between the germline ends. The CDR3 spans 14 residues.

This clonotype has at least ten counts. The chain is built from TRBV12-3 or TRBV12-4 and TRBJ2-3; 7 bases are shared with TRBD2. The V and J ends lost 3 bases and 2 bases, in that order; junction bases with no gene match: 5. The CDR3 has 15 residues. In nucleotides, the CDR3 is TGTGCCAGCAGTTTTTTGGGGGGGGTCACAGATACGCAGTATTTT. Protein: CASSFLGGVTDTQYF.

The V and J genes are TRBV29-1 and TRBJ2-3; D gene unclear. V was cut by 0 bases and J by 8 bases, with 9 bases left in between. Germline V lookup: CDR1 SQVTM, CDR2 ANQGSEA. This CDR3 spans 12 amino acids. CDR3 bases: TGCAGCGTTGAAGACGCCACCCTTACGCAGTATTTT. Residues: CSVEDATLTQYF.

This clonotype was observed many times. The chain links TRBV7-8 to TRBJ2-1; TRBD2 aligns across 7 bases. Germline loops: CDR1 SGHVS, CDR2 FQNEAQ. The CDR3 has 15 residues. V lost 3 bases to trimming and J lost 6 bases; unmatched junction nucleotides: 8. CDR3 sequence: CASSFRGDLSNEQFF. CDR3 nucleotide sequence: TGTGCCAGCAGCTTTCGGGGGGACCTCTCCAATGAGCAGTTCTTC.

This clonotype was counted ten times or more. At one of its ends the junction is not consistent with the germline gene, which may arise from a read error. This chain links TRBV5-1 with TRBJ2-7, with D possibly being TRBD1 (5 bases). This CDR3 is built from 14 residues. Germline CDR1 reads SGHRS; CDR2 reads YFSETQ. The CDR3 loop is CASSLQGGSYEQYF. DNA of the CDR3: TGTGCCAGCAGCTTGCAGGGTGGCTCCTACGAGCAGTACTTC.

This clonotype was counted many times. V usage is TRBV6-5 and J usage is TRBJ2-1; D gene uncertain. Germline CDR1 is MNHEY and CDR2 is SVGAGI. The CDR3 is made up of 13 amino acids. V lost 0 bases, J lost 7 bases, and 7 bases lay in between. CDR3 nucleotides: TGTGCCAGCAGTTACTCGAATTGGAATGAGCAGTTCTTC. Translated: CASSYSNWNEQFF.

At least ten counts were recorded for this clonotype. V gene TRBV3-1 combines with J gene TRBJ1-1, with a weak D call TRBD1 (6 bases). Germline V gene sequence: CDR1 LGHDT, CDR2 YNNKEL (reference sequence). This CDR3 region has 14 residues. Trimming left V 0 bases short and J 1 base short, with 6 bases between. Written as DNA, the CDR3 is TGTGCCAGCAGCCAAGAGGACAGGAACACTGAAGCTTTCTTT. Translated: CASSQEDRNTEAFF.

This clonotype was observed many times. The chain is built from TRBV5-1 and TRBJ2-7; D ambiguous. The V end was cut by 1 base, the J end by 7 bases, with 18 bases between. This CDR3 comprises 15 residues. In germline, CDR1 is SGHRS, CDR2 YFSETQ. The CDR3 DNA reads as TGCGCCAGCAGCTTGACCCTCGGTTATGAAGTGGAGCAGTACTTC. It is translated as CASSLTLGYEVEQYF.

This clonotype was observed at least ten times. V and J are TRBV6-5 and TRBJ2-1; TRBD2 matches 11 bases. There are 16 residues in the CDR3. J gave up 5 bases and V 1 base, and 4 bases lay outside the gene matches. CDR1 and CDR2 from the germline V gene are MNHEY and SVGAGI. The CDR3, as DNA: TGTGCCAGCAGTTACTATAGCGGGGGGGCCAACAATGAGCAGTTCTTC. Protein sequence: CASSYYSGGANNEQFF.

Ten or more counts support this clonotype. The rearrangement uses TRBV7-2 and TRBJ1-2, with D unresolved. Looked up from germline, CDR1 is SGHTA and CDR2 is FQGNSA. The CDR3 covers 13 residues. V was cut by 1 base and J by 5 bases, with 8 bases left in between. CDR3 sequence reads: CASSLDKAYGYTF. The CDR3 DNA reads TGTGCCAGCAGCTTAGATAAGGCATATGGCTACACCTTC.

This clonotype was recorded many times. The rearrangement uses TRBV19 and TRBJ2-2; tentative D call: TRBD1 (5 bases). V gave up 6 bases and J gave up 3 bases, with 11 bases separating them. Germline CDR1 is LNHDA and CDR2 is SQIVND (reference sequence). CDR3 size: 14 residues. CDR3 sequence (DNA): TGTGCCAGTAGCCCCCGCAGGGACACCGGGGAGCTGTTTTTT. This translates into CASSPRRDTGELFF.

There are many counts of this clonotype. This chain joins TRBV7-8 and TRBJ1-2; no reliable D call. V was shortened by 2 bases and J by 4 bases, with 11 bases between the two germline ends. The germline CDR1 and CDR2 sequences are SGHVS and FQNEAQ. The CDR3 runs 14 residues. CDR3 protein: CASSLFTDSYGYTF. Written as DNA, the CDR3 is TGTGCCAGCAGCTTATTTACAGATTCCTATGGCTACACCTTC.

Comment on this clonotype: The germline gene is not matched at one end of the junction; a read error may be the cause. The genes are TRBV7-9 and TRBJ2-4; perhaps TRBD1 as D (6 bases). The V gene's germline CDR1 is SEHNR and CDR2 FQNEAQ (reference sequence). The CDR3 has 12 amino acids. CDR3 nucleotide sequence: TGTGCCAGCAGCTTAAGCAGGGACATTGAGTACTTC. Its protein is CASSLSRDIEYF.

In its sample, this clonotype was seen many times. The J gene is TRBJ1-2, the V gene TRBV7-9; D is undetermined. V was clipped by 2 bases and J by 5 bases, with 12 bases between them. CDR1 is SEHNR and CDR2 is FQNEAQ in the germline V gene (reference sequence). The CDR3 contains 14 residues. CDR3 region: CASSLTPDFYGYTF. In DNA, the CDR3 is TGTGCCAGCAGCTTAACGCCTGACTTTTATGGCTACACCTTC. Using reference TRBV7-9 and TRBJ1-2 for the parts outside the CDR3, the full variable domain is DTGVSQNPRHKITKRGQNVTFRCDPISEHNRLYWYRQTLGQGPEFLTYFQNEAQLEKSRLLSDRFSAERPKGSFSTLEIQRTEQGDSAMYLCASSLTPDFYGYTFGSGTRLTVV.

This clonotype was recorded at least ten times. Here the CDR3 reads CSALLHGGSTDTQYF. The CDR3 coding sequence is TGCAGTGCTCTACTTCACGGGGGAAGCACAGATACGCAGTATTTT. The chain has TRBV20-1 and TRBJ2-3; the D gene is possibly TRBD2 (6 bases). This CDR3 spans 15 amino acids. Germline CDR1 and CDR2: DFQATT and SNEGSKA (reference sequence). Trimming shortened V by 5 bases and J by 0 bases, and 15 bases separated the two germline ends.

This clonotype was counted at least ten times. The V and J genes are TRBV18 and TRBJ2-7; 7 nucleotides match TRBD1. V lost 3 bases to trimming and J lost 7 bases; unmatched junction nucleotides: 3. Germline V gene lookup returns CDR1 KGHSH and CDR2 LQKENI. The CDR3 consists of 12 residues. This CDR3 reads CASSPLQGEQYF. CDR3 nucleotide sequence: TGTGCCAGCTCACCCTTACAGGGGGAGCAGTACTTC.

The table lists this clonotype with a few counts. The CDR3 bases are TGCAGTGCTAGGCCGACTAGCGGGGCGAGCACAGATACGCAGTATTTT. Its translation is CSARPTSGASTDTQYF. The chain has TRBV20-1 and TRBJ2-3; the match to TRBD2 covers 11 bases. V trimming: 3 bases; J trimming: 0 bases; junction bases outside the gene matches: 5. Germline CDR1 and CDR2: DFQATT and SNEGSKA (reference sequence). This CDR3 region has 16 residues.